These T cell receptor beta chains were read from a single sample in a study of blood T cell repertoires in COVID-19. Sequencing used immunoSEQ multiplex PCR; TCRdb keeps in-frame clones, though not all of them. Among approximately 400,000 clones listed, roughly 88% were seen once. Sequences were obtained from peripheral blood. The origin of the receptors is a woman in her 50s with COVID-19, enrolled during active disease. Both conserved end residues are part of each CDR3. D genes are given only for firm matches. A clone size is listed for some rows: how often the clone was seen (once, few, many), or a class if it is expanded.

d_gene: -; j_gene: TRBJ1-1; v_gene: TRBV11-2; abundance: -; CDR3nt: TGTGCCAGCAGCTTAGTGGGCAGGGGGAACACTGAAGCTTTCTTT; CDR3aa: CASSLVGRGNTEAFF
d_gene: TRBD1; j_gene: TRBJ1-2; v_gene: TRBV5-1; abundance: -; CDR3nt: TGCGCCAGCAGCTTGGGCGGGACAGGGAACTATGGCTACACCTTC; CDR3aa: CASSLGGTGNYGYTF
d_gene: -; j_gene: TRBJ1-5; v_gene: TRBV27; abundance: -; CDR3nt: TGTGCCAGCAGTGCCTTGGGGGGATATCAGCCCCAGCATTTT; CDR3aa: CASSALGGYQPQHF
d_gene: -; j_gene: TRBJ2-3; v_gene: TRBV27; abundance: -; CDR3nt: TGTGCCAGCAGTTTTGACAGAAGCACAGATACGCAGTATTTT; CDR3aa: CASSFDRSTDTQYF
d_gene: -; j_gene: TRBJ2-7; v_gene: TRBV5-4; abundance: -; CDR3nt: TGTGCCAGCAGCTTAGGGAGGTACGAGCAGTACTTC; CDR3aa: CASSLGRYEQYF
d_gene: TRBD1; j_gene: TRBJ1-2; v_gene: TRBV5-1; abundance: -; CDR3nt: TGCGCCAGCAGCTTCGGGGGACAGGGGTCGGTTAGCGGCTACACCTTC; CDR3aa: CASSFGGQGSVSGYTF
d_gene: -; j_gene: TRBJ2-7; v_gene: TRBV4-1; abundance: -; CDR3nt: TGCGCCAGCAGCCAAGTACGGGATAAGCGCCACGAGCAGTACTTC; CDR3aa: CASSQVRDKRHEQYF
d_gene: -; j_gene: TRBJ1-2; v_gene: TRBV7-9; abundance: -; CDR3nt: TGTGCCAGCAGCTTATATGAGAATGGCTACACCTTC; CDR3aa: CASSLYENGYTF
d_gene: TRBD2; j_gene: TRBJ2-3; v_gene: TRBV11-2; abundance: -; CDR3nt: TGTGCCAGCAGCACCATAGCGGGGGGGCCTCATACGCAGTATTTT; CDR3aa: CASSTIAGGPHTQYF
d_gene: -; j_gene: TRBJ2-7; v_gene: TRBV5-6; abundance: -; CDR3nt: TGTGCCAGCAGCTTTGGGACACTCTCCTACGAGCAGTACTTC; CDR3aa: CASSFGTLSYEQYF
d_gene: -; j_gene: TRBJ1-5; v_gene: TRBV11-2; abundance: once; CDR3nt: TGTGCCAGCAGCCGAGGGGGGGGACAGCCCCAGCATTTT; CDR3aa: CASSRGGGQPQHF
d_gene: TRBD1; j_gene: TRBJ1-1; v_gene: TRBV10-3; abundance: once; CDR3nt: TGTGCCATCAGAACAGGGGACAAGAACACTGAAGCTTTCTTT; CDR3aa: CAIRTGDKNTEAFF
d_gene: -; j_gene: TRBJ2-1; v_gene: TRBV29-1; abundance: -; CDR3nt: TGCAGCGTCCCTGACTGGAGCTCCTACAATGAGCAGTTCTTC; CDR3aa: CSVPDWSSYNEQFF
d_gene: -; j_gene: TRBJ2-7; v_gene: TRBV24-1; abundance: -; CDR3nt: TGTCCCGTGGGCTCGCAGGGCACCTACGAGCAGTACTTC; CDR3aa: CPVGSQGTYEQYF
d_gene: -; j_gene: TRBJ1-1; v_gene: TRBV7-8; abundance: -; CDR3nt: TGTGCCAGCAGCTCCCCACAGGTGAACACTGAAGCTTTCTTT; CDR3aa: CASSSPQVNTEAFF
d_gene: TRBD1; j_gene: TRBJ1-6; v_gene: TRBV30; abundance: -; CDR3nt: TGTGCCTGGAGTGAAGGGAGACAGGGACGGAATTCACCCCTCCACTTT; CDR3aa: CAWSEGRQGRNSPLHF
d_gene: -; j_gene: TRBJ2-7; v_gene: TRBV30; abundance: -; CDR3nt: TGTGCCTGGAGTGACGGTGAGCAGTACTTC; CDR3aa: CAWSDGEQYF
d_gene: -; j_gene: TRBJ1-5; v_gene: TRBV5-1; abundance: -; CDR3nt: TGCGCCAGCAGCCCTTTGGAGGCGGGTCCCCAGCATTTT; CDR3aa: CASSPLEAGPQHF
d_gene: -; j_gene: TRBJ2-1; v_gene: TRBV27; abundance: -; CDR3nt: TGTGCCAGCAGACCCCCTCCGGGGACTTCCAATGAGCAGTTCTTC; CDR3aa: CASRPPPGTSNEQFF
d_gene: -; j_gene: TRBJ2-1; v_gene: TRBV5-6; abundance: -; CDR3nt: TGTGCCAGCAGCCCCGTAGCAGTCCTCCTTGGTGAGCAGTTCTTC; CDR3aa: CASSPVAVLLGEQFF
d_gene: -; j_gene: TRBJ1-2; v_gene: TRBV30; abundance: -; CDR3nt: TGTGCCTGCAGCAGGGATAACTATGGCTACACCTTC; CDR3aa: CACSRDNYGYTF
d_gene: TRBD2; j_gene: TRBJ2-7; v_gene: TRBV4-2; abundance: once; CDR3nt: TGTGCCAGCAGCCAAGAGCGGGGGATATTTGACGAGCAGTACTTC; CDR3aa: CASSQERGIFDEQYF
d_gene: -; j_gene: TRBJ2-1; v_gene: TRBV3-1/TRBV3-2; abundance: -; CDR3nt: TGTGCCAGCAGCCAAGAGGTAGTCTATGAGCAGTTCTTC; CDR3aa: CASSQEVVYEQFF
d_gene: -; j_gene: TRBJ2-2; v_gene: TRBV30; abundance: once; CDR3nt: TGTGCCTGGGAGCCACAGGGCGCCGGGGAGCTGTTTTTT; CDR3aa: CAWEPQGAGELFF
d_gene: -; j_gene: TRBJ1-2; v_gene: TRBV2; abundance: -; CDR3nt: TGTGCCAGCAGTGAAACGGGTCAGACCTATGGCTACACCTTC; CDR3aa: CASSETGQTYGYTF
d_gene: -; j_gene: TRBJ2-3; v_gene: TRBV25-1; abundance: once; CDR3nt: TGTGCCAGCAGATCTAGTCTTTTGACGCAGTATTTT; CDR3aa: CASRSSLLTQYF
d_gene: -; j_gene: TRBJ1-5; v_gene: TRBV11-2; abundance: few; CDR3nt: TGTGCCAGCAGCTTAGAACGGGGACAGCCCCAGCATTTT; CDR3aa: CASSLERGQPQHF
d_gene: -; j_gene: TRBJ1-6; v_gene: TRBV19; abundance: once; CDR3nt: TGTGCCAGTAGTATCGTCGGTTCTCAGGGATCACCCCTCCACTTT; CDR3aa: CASSIVGSQGSPLHF
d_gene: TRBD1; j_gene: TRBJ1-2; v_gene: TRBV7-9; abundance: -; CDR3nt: TGTGCCAGCAGTAGACAGGGGGCTCCTTATGGCTACACCTTC; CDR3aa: CASSRQGAPYGYTF
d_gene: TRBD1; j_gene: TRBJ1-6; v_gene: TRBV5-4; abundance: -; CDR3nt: TGTGCCAGCAGCTTCGACAGGGATCGTTCACCCCTCCACTTT; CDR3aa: CASSFDRDRSPLHF
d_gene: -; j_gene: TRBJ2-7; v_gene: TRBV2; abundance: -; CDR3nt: TGTGCCAGCTGCGCGGGTTGGGAGCAGTACTTC; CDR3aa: CASCAGWEQYF
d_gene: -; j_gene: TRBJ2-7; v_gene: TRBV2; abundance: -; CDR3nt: TGTGCCAGCAGTGGTGGGAGCGGGCCTACCTACGAGCAGTACTTC; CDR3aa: CASSGGSGPTYEQYF
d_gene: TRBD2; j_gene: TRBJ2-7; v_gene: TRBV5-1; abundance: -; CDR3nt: TGCGCCAGCAGCTCGGGACTAGCGGGGTATGAGCAGTACTTC; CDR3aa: CASSSGLAGYEQYF